The clone carrying this T cell receptor (beta chain) was seen repeatedly, ten times or more. Its antigen remains unidentified. This entry comes from a study of T-cell reconstitution after alpha-beta-depleted transplantation in children. TCRbeta library preparation incorporated unique molecular identifiers. Via MiXCR, TCRdb re-called the PCR reads, giving one row per CDR3 protein. The table lists 98,000 or so distinct CDR3 sequences, about 6.5% of them singletons. This CDR3 has 14 amino acids. After removal of 11 bases from V and 4 bases from J, the junction contained 8 bases not matched to a gene. Germline V gene lookup returns CDR1 SNHLY and CDR2 FYNNEI. The study's findings and limits: At the one-year point after transplant, T-cell counts and TCRbeta diversity were found to come mostly from T cells that had been newly produced. Several hundred graft clones that had expanded were reportedly the source of alpha-beta T cells about two months after transplant. TCRbeta diversity was high at day 60 in some patients (a result of surviving recipient T cells and thymic progenitors).

The V call is TRBV2, the J call TRBJ2-1, with 10 bases aligning to TRBD2. The sample was PBMCs, mostly from graft donor cells, taken 360 days after TCRalphabeta/CD19-depleted stem cell transplant. The sequence was obtained from a male patient between 2 and 9 years old who had a stem cell transplant for acute lymphoblastic leukemia, so the T cells may come from the graft donor. The CDR3 DNA reads as TGTGCCGCCTCTAGCGGGGGACCTTACAATGAGCAGTTCTTC. Residues: CAASSGGPYNEQFF.